This T cell receptor beta chain came from a study of shared clonotypes between healthy human individuals. Study in general: Every donor yielded three CD4 naive, three CD4 memory, two CD8 naive and one CD8 memory plate. General study results and limits: Larger richness was generally estimated for naive than memory subsets. An anticipated effect of sequencing depth on clonotype sharing among donors was recognized.

Per germline, CDR1 SGDLS and CDR2 YYNGEE. Trimming at V came to 3 bases and at J to 7 bases, leaving 7 bases not matched to a gene. The CDR3 extends over 15 amino acids. As regards this clone: Its antigen is undetermined.

For each subset, genomic DNA was distributed in equal portions over several immunoSEQ plates. The data were produced by immunoSEQ multiplex PCR, yet TCRdb's version contains in-frame clones alone and is incomplete. The repertoire holds nearly 1 million clones, with approximately 80% as singletons. The rearrangement uses TRBV9 and TRBJ2-2; 9 nucleotides line up with TRBD1. Input material: memory CD4+ T cells sorted from blood. Regarding subset: CD45RA-negative fraction. The clonotype originates from a man between 18 and 29 years old in good health. This CDR3 reads CASSAGTGYGGELFF. CDR3 sequence (DNA): TGTGCCAGCAGCGCCGGGACAGGGTACGGCGGGGAGCTGTTTTTT.